These 17 T cell receptor beta chains were sequenced from one sample in a study of T-cell memory formation after mild COVID-19. TCRdb re-derived calls from the 5' RACE reads in MiXCR, one entry per CDR3 protein. The sample includes about 470,000 distinct CDR3 sequences, roughly 18% of them seen just once. The specimen was PBMCs or a T cell subset sorted from them (not recorded which). The receptor set was obtained from an adult woman who had mild COVID-19 (a few samples of this study predate the infection). Cell type and time point are not known.

The V gene is TRBV29-1, the J gene TRBJ2-1; D might be TRBD2 (5 bases). Trimming pared 5 bases from V and 6 bases from J, leaving 8 bases between. This CDR3 comprises 11 residues. The V gene's germline CDR1 is SQVTM and CDR2 ANQGSEA. CDR3: CSVSGGNEQFF. DNA for the CDR3: TGCAGCGTTTCAGGAGGCAATGAGCAGTTCTTC.

This clonotype occurred many times. This chain uses TRBV12-3 or TRBV12-4 with TRBJ2-3; maybe TRBD1 (6 bases). CDR3 length: 13 residues. V lost 5 bases to trimming and J lost 6 bases, with 12 bases between them. CDR3 protein: CASSLDRRDTQYF. The CDR3 coding sequence is TGTGCCAGCAGTCTCGACAGGCGCGATACGCAGTATTTT.

This clonotype has ten or more counts. In nucleotides, the CDR3 is TGCGCCAGCAGGTGGGGGGGAACCTACGAGCAGTACTTC. As protein: CASRWGGTYEQYF. This chain joins TRBV5-1 and TRBJ2-7, with 7 bases that match TRBD2. CDR1 and CDR2 (germline): SGHRS, YFSETQ. There are 13 residues in the CDR3. Trimming at V came to 5 bases and at J to 2 bases, leaving 4 bases not matched to a gene. The full variable domain, in which reference TRBV5-1 and TRBJ2-7 provide the parts outside the CDR3, is KAGVTQTPRYLIKTRGQQVTLSCSPISGHRSVSWYQQTPGQGLQFLFEYFSETQRNKGNFPGRFSGRQFSNSRSEMNVSTLELGDSALYLCASRWGGTYEQYFGPGTRLTVT.

V and J are TRBV30 and TRBJ1-1; 8 bases match TRBD1. Germline CDR1 and CDR2: GTSNPN and SVGIG (reference sequence). V lost 6 bases, J lost 4 bases, and 7 bases stayed unmatched. The CDR3 consists of 13 residues. The CDR3 DNA is TGTGCCTGTCAGGGGGCAAGTTCCACTGAAGCTTTCTTT. Translation gives CACQGASSTEAFF. The entire variable domain, with the rest obtained from reference TRBV30 and TRBJ1-1, is as follows: SQTIHQWPATLVQPVGSPLSLECTVEGTSNPNLYWYRQAAGRGLQLLFYSVGIGQISSEVPQNLSASRPQDRQFILSSKKLLLSDSGFYLCACQGASSTEAFFGQGTRLTVV.

The sample holds a few counts of this clonotype. The chain joins TRBV28 to TRBJ1-1, with D perhaps matching TRBD1 (5 bases). CDR1 and CDR2 (germline): MDHEN, SYDVKM. Trimming cost V 7 bases and J 4 bases, with 13 bases left between them. The CDR3 contains 13 residues. The chain's CDR3 is CASIRAPATEAFF. The CDR3 DNA reads as TGTGCCAGCATCAGGGCCCCGGCCACTGAAGCTTTCTTT.

This clonotype came up many times. CDR3 amino acids: CSAPTLAGAGNEQFF. The CDR3 coding sequence is TGCAGTGCGCCAACCCTAGCGGGAGCCGGCAATGAGCAGTTCTTC. This chain connects TRBV20-1 to TRBJ2-1, with 10 positions matching TRBD2. V lost 6 bases, J lost 6 bases, and 11 bases stayed unmatched. This CDR3 comprises 15 residues. The germline CDR1 and CDR2 sequences are DFQATT and SNEGSKA (reference sequence).

The V call is TRBV12-5, the J call TRBJ2-5, with TRBD1 matching 7 bases. J was trimmed by 4 bases and V by 6 bases; bases with no gene match: 5. CDR1 LGHNT and CDR2 FRNRAP come from the germline V gene. The CDR3 extends over 13 amino acids. Written as DNA, the CDR3 is TGTGCTAGTGGCTCGCAGGGGGTAGAGACCCAGTACTTC. Residues: CASGSQGVETQYF.

V gene TRBV19 combines with J gene TRBJ2-2, with 9 bases aligning to TRBD1. This CDR3 is 15 amino acids long. Germline-derived CDR1 and CDR2 are LNHDA and SQIVND (reference sequence). With 5 bases clipped from V and 4 bases from J, the junction kept 5 bases outside the gene matches. CDR3: CASSGQGFGTGELFF. DNA of the CDR3: TGTGCCAGTAGTGGACAGGGGTTTGGCACCGGGGAGCTGTTTTTT.

This clonotype was counted a few times. The genes are TRBV12-3 or TRBV12-4 and TRBJ1-5; D uncertain. V lost 3 bases to trimming and J lost 1 base, with 13 bases between them. This CDR3 has 16 amino acids. The CDR3 DNA reads as TGTGCCAGCAGTTTGCTGGTTTGGGGAAGCAATCAGCCCCAGCATTTT. Protein sequence: CASSLLVWGSNQPQHF.

The J gene is TRBJ1-2, the V gene TRBV5-8; a possible D gene is TRBD1 (6 bases). V gave up 0 bases and J gave up 5 bases, with 14 bases separating them. From germline, CDR1 is SGHTS and CDR2 YDEGEE. The CDR3 loop spans 15 amino acids. As DNA, the CDR3 is TGTGCCAGCAGCTTGGCCGTCAGGGGTAGTTATGGCTACACCTTC. Amino acids: CASSLAVRGSYGYTF.

The V gene is TRBV7-8, the J gene TRBJ1-1; TRBD1 matches 8 bases. Germline V gene lookup returns CDR1 SGHVS and CDR2 FQNEAQ. The V and J ends lost 4 bases and 9 bases, in that order; junction bases with no gene match: 4. CDR3 length: 12 amino acids. The CDR3 loop is CASSSRGLQAFF. For the CDR3, the DNA is TGTGCCAGCAGCTCCAGGGGGCTACAAGCTTTCTTT.

This clonotype was seen a few times. V usage is TRBV4-1 and J usage is TRBJ2-7, with D perhaps given as TRBD1 or TRBD2 (6 bases each). This CDR3 region has 16 residues. V was cut by 1 base and J by 2 bases, with 15 bases left in between. Germline lookup yields CDR1 MGHRA and CDR2 YSYEKL. The DNA for the CDR3 is TGCGCCAGCAGCCAAGGCTTGTGGGGGGCGGCCTACGAGCAGTACTTC. Amino acid sequence: CASSQGLWGAAYEQYF.

This clonotype occurred a few times. This chain connects TRBV11-2 to TRBJ2-1; TRBD2 matches at 7 bases. The germline V gene encodes CDR1 SGHAT and CDR2 FQNNGV. This CDR3 has 17 residues. Trimming cost V 5 bases and J 2 bases; bases outside gene matches: 12. Here the CDR3 DNA reads TGTGCCAGCAGCCCCCAGCGGGGAAGCGGGACCTACAATGAGCAGTTCTTC. It is translated as CASSPQRGSGTYNEQFF.

The CDR3, as DNA: TGTGCCAGTAGTATGGCAGGGGAGGAGTACGAGCAGTACTTC. It specifies CASSMAGEEYEQYF. The chain carries TRBV19 and TRBJ2-7, with D perhaps matching TRBD1 or TRBD2 (6 bases each). V shed 3 bases and J shed 4 bases, with 13 bases lying between them. Per germline, CDR1 LNHDA and CDR2 SQIVND (reference sequence). CDR3 length: 14 amino acids.

V usage is TRBV5-1 and J usage is TRBJ2-1, with D possibly matching TRBD2 (6 bases). Germline V gene sequence: CDR1 SGHRS, CDR2 YFSETQ. CDR3 length: 13 amino acids. V lost 5 bases, J lost 7 bases, and 13 bases lay in between. The CDR3 sequence is CASRPPGENEQFF. In nucleotides, the CDR3 is TGCGCCAGCAGGCCCCCGGGAGAAAATGAGCAGTTCTTC.

This clonotype was observed a handful of times. V and J are TRBV27 and TRBJ1-2; weak D call: TRBD1 (6 bases). The length of the CDR3 is 13 residues. CDR1 is MNHEY, CDR2 SMNVEV, per germline (reference sequence). The ends were cut back, 2 bases at V and 7 bases at J, with 11 bases in the middle. CDR3 DNA sequence: TGTGCCAGCAGTTTACGCAGGGGCGGTGGCTACACCTTC. This translates into CASSLRRGGGYTF.

This clonotype was detected ten times or more. The chain recombines TRBV20-1 with TRBJ2-1; D gene unclear. Germline V gene sequence: CDR1 DFQATT, CDR2 SNEGSKA (reference sequence). V was pared by 6 bases and J by 1 base, with 10 bases between. The CDR3 sequence is 13 residues long. CDR3 in DNA: TGCAGTGCGAGGACGGATTCCTACAATGAGCAGTTCTTC. Translated, it gives CSARTDSYNEQFF.